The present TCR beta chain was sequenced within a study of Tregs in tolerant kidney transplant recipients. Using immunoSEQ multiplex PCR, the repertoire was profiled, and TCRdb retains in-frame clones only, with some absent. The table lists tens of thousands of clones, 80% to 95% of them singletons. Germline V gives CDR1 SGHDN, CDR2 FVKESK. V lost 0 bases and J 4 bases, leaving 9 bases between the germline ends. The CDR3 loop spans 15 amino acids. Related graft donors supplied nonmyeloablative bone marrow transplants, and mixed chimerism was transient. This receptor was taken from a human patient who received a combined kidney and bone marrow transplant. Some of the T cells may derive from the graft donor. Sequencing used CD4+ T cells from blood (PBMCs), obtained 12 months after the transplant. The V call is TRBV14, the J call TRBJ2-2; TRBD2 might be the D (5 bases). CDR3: CASSQDAAATGELFF. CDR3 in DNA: TGTGCCAGCAGCCAAGATGCAGCGGCCACCGGGGAGCTGTTTTTT.